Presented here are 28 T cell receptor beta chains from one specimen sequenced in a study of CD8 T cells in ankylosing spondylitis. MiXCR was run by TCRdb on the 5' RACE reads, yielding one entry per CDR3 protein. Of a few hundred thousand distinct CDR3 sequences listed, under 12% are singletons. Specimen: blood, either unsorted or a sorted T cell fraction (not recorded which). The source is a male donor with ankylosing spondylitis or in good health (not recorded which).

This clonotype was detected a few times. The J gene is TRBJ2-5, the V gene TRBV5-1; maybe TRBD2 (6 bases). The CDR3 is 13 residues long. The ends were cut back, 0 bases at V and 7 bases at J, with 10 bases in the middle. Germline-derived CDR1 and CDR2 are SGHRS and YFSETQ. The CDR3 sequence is CASSLEVGRTQYF. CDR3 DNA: TGCGCCAGCAGCTTGGAGGTCGGGAGGACCCAGTACTTC. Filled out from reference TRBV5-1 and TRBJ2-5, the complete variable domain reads KAGVTQTPRYLIKTRGQQVTLSCSPISGHRSVSWYQQTPGQGLQFLFEYFSETQRNKGNFPGRFSGRQFSNSRSEMNVSTLELGDSALYLCASSLEVGRTQYFGPGTRLLVL.

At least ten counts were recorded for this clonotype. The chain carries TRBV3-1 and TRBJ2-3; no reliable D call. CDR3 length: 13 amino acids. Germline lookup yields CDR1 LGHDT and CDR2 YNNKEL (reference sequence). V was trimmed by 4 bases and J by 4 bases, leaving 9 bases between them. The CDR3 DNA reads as TGTGCCAGCAGCCGGGCGGAAGCAGATACGCAGTATTTT. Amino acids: CASSRAEADTQYF.

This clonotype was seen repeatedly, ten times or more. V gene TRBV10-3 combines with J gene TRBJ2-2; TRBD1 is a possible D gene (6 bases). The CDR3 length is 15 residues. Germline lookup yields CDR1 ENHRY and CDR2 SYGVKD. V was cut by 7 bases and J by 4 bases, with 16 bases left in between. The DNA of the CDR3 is TGTGCCATCACAGCAGGGGATGGTGGCACCGGGGAGCTGTTTTTT. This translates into CAITAGDGGTGELFF.

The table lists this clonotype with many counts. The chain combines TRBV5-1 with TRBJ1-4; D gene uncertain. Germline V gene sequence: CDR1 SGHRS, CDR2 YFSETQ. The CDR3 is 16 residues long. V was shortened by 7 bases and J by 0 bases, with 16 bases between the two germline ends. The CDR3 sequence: CASQISPAATNEKLFF. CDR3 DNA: TGCGCCAGCCAAATTTCGCCCGCAGCAACTAATGAAAAACTGTTTTTT.

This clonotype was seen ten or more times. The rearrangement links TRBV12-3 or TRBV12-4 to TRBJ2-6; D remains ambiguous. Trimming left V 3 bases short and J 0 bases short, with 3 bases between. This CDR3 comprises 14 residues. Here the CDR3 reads CASSLFSGANVLTF. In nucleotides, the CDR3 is TGTGCCAGCAGTTTGTTCTCTGGGGCCAACGTCCTGACTTTC.

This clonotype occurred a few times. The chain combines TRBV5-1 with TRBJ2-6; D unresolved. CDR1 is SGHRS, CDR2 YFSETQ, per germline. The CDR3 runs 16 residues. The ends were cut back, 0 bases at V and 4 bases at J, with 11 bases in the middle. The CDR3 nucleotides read TGCGCCAGCAGCTTGGAAGGGAACTCGGGGGCCAACGTCCTGACTTTC. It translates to CASSLEGNSGANVLTF.

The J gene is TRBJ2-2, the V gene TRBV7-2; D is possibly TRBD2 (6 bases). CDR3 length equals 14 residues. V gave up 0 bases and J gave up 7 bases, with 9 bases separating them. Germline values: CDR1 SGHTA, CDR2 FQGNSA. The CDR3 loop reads CASSLARGHGELFF. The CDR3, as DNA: TGTGCCAGCAGCTTAGCGCGGGGTCACGGGGAGCTGTTTTTT. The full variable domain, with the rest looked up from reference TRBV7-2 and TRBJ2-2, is GAGVSQSPSNKVTEKGKDVELRCDPISGHTALYWYRQSLGQGLEFLIYFQGNSAPDKSGLPSDRFSAERTGGSVSTLTIQRTQQEDSAVYLCASSLARGHGELFFGEGSRLTVL.

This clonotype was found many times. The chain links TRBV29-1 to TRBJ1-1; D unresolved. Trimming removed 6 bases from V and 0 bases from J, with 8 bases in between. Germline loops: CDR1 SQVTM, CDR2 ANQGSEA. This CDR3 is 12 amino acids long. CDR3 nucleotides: TGCAGCGTAAACCAGATGAACACTGAAGCTTTCTTT. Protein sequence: CSVNQMNTEAFF.

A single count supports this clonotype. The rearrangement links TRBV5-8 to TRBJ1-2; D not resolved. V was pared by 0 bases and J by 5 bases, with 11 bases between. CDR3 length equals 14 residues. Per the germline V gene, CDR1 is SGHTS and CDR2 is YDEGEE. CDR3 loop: CASSLAGRGYGYTF. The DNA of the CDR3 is TGTGCCAGCAGCTTGGCGGGTCGCGGTTATGGCTACACCTTC.

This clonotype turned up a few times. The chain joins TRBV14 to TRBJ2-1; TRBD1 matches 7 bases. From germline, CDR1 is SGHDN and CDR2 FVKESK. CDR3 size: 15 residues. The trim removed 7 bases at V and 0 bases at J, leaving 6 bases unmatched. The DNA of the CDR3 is TGTGCCAGCACCCCGGACAGGAGCTCCTACAATGAGCAGTTCTTC. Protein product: CASTPDRSSYNEQFF.

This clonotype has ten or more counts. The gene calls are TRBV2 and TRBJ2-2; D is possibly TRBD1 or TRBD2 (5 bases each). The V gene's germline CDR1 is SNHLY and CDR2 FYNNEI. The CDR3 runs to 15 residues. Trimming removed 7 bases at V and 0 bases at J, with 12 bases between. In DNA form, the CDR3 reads TGTGCCAGCAATACCGGGACGGCGAACACCGGGGAGCTGTTTTTT. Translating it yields CASNTGTANTGELFF.

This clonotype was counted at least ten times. The CDR3 region is CSARDPSNDLQETQYF. CDR3 nucleotide sequence: TGCAGCGCCCGGGACCCCTCGAACGATCTACAAGAGACCCAGTACTTC. This chain uses TRBV29-1 with TRBJ2-5; D is possibly TRBD1 or TRBD2 (5 bases each). Trimming pared 7 bases from V and 2 bases from J, leaving 23 bases between. The CDR3 runs to 16 residues. The germline V gene has CDR1 SQVTM and CDR2 ANQGSEA.

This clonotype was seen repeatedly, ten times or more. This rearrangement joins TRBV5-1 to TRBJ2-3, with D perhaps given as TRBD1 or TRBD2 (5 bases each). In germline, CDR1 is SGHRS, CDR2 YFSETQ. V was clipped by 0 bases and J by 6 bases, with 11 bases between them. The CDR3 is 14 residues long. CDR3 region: CASSLGVEGDTQYF. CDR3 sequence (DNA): TGCGCCAGCAGCTTGGGGGTTGAGGGGGATACGCAGTATTTT.

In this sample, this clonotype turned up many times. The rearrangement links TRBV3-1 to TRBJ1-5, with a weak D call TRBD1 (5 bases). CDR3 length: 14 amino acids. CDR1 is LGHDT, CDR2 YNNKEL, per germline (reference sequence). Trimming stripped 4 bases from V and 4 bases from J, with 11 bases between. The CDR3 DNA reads TGTGCCAGCAGCCCAAGACAGCATAATCAGCCCCAGCATTTT. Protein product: CASSPRQHNQPQHF.

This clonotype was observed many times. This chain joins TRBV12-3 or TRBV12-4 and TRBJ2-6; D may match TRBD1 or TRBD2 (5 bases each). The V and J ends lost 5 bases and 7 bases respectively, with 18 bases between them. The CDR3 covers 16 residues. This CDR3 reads CASSPQGKEVANVLTF. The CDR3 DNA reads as TGTGCCAGCAGTCCCCAGGGTAAGGAGGTAGCCAACGTCCTGACTTTC.

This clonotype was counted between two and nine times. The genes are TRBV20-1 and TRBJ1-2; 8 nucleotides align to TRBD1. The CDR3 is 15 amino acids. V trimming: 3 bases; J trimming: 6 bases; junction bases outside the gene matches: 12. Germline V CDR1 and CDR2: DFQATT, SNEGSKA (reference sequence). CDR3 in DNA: TGCAGTGCTAGGGTCCTACAGGGGGAGCACGATGGCTACACCTTC. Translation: CSARVLQGEHDGYTF.

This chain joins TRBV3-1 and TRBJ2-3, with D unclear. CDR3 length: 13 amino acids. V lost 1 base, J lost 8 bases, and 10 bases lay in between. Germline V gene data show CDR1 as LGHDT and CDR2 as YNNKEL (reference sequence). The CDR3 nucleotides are TGTGCCAGCAGCCAAGTGCAGCGAGGTACGCAGTATTTT. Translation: CASSQVQRGTQYF.

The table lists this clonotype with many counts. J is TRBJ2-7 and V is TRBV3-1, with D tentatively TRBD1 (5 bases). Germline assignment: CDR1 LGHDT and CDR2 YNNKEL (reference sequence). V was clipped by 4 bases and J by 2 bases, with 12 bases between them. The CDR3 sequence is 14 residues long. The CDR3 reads CASSLRLGAYEQYF. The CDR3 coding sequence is TGTGCCAGCAGCCTTCGCCTAGGGGCCTACGAGCAGTACTTC.

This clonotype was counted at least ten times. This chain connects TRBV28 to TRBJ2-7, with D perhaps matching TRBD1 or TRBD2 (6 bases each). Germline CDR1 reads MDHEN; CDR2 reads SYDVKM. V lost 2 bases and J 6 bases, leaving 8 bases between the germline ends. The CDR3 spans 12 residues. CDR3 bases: TGTGCCAGCAGTTTACGGGGGCTCGAGCAGTACTTC. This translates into CASSLRGLEQYF.

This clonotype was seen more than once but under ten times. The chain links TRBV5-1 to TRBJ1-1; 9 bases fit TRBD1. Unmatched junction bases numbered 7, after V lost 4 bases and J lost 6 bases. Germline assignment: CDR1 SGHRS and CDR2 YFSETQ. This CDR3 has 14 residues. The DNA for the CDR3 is TGCGCCAGCAGCCGGGGACAGGGAGTTGCTGAAGCTTTCTTT. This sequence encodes CASSRGQGVAEAFF.

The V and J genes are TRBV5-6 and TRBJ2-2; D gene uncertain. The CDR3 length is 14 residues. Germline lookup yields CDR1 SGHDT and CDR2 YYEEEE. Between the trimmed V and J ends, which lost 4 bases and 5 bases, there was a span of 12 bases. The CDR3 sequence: CASSPDTLTGELFF. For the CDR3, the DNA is TGTGCCAGCAGCCCCGACACCTTAACCGGGGAGCTGTTTTTT. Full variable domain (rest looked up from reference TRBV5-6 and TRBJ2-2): DAGVTQSPTHLIKTRGQQVTLRCSPKSGHDTVSWYQQALGQGPQFIFQYYEEEERQRGNFPDRFSGHQFPNYSSELNVNALLLGDSALYLCASSPDTLTGELFFGEGSRLTVL.

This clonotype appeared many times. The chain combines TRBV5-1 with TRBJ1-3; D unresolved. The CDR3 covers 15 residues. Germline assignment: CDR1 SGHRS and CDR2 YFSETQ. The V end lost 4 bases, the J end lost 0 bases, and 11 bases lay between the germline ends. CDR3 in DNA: TGCGCCAGCAGCACCCGGACTGGCTCTGGAAACACCATATATTTT. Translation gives CASSTRTGSGNTIYF.

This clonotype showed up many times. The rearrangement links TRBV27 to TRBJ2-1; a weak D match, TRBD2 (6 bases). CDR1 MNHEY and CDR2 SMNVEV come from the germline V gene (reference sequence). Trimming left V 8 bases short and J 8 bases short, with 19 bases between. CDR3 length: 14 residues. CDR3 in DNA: TGTGCCAGCCGCGGGGCGCATCCAATCGATGAGCAGTTCTTC. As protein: CASRGAHPIDEQFF.

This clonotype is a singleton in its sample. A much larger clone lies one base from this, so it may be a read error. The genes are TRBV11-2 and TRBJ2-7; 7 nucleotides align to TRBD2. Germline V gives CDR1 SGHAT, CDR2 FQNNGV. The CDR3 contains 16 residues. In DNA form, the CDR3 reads TGTGCCAGCAGCTTACAGCGTGCTAGCGGATCCTACGAGCAGTCCTTC. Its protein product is CASSLQRASGSYEQSF.

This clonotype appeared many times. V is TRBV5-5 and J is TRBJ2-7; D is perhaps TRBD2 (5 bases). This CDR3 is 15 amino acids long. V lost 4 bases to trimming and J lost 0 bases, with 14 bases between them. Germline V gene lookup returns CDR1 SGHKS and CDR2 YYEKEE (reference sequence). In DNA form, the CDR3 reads TGTGCCAGCAGCCGAGAGGGCCTCAGCTCCTACGAGCAGTACTTC. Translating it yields CASSREGLSSYEQYF.

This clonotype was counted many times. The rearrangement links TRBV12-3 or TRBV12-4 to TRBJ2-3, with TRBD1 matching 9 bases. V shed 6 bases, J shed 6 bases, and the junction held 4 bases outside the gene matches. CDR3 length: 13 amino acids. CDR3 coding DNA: TGTGCCAGCAGCTGGGACAGGGTGGATACGCAGTATTTT. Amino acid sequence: CASSWDRVDTQYF.

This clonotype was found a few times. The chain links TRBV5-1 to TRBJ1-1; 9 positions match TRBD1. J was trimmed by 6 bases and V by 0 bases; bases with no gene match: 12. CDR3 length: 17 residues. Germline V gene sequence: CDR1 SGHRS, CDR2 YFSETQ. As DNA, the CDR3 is TGCGCCAGCAGCTTGGAGGGACAGGGAGGGGGATGGGCTGAAGCTTTCTTT. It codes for CASSLEGQGGGWAEAFF. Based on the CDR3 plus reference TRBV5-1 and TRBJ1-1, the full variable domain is KAGVTQTPRYLIKTRGQQVTLSCSPISGHRSVSWYQQTPGQGLQFLFEYFSETQRNKGNFPGRFSGRQFSNSRSEMNVSTLELGDSALYLCASSLEGQGGGWAEAFFGQGTRLTVV.

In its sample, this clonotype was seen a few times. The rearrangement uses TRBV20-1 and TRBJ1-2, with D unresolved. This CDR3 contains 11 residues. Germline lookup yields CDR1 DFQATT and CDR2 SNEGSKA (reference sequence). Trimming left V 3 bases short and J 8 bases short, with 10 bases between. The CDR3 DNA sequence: TGCAGTGCTAGGCCCGAAGAGGGCTACACCTTC. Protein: CSARPEEGYTF.